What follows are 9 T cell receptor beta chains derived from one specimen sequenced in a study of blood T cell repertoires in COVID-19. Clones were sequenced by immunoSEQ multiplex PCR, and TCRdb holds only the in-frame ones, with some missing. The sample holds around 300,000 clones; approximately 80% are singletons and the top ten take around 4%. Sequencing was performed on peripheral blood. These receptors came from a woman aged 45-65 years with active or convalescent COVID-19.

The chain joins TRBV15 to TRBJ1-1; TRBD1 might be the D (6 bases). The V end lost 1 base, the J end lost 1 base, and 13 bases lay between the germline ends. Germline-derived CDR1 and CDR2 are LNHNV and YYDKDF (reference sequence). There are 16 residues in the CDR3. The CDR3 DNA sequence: TGTGCCACCAGCAGAGGGGGCACAGGGAGGAACACTGAAGCTTTCTTT. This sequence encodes CATSRGGTGRNTEAFF.

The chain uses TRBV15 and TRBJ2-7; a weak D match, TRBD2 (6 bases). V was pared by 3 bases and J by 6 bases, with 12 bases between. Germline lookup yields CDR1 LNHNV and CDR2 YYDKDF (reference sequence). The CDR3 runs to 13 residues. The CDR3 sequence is CATSRTRPSEQYF. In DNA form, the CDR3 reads TGTGCCACCAGCAGGACTAGACCCTCCGAGCAGTACTTC.

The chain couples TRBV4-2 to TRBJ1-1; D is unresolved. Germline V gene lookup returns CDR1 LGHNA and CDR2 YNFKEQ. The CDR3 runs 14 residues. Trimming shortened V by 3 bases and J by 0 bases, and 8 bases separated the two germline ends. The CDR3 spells CASSQVTVNTEAFF. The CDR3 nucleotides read TGTGCCAGCAGCCAGGTCACAGTGAACACTGAAGCTTTCTTT.

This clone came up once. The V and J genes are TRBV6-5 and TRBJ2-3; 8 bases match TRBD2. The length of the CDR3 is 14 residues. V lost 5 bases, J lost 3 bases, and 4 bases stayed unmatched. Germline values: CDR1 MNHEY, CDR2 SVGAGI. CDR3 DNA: TGTGCCAGCAGTCGCGGACTAGCAACAGATACGCAGTATTTT. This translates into CASSRGLATDTQYF.

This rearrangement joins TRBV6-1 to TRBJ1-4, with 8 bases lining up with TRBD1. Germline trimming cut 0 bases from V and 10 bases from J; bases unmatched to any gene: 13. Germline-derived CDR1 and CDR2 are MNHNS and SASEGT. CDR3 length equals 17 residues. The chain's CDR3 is CASSEAAQGQGYSKLFF. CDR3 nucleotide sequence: TGTGCCAGCAGTGAAGCGGCTCAAGGACAGGGTTATTCAAAACTGTTTTTT.

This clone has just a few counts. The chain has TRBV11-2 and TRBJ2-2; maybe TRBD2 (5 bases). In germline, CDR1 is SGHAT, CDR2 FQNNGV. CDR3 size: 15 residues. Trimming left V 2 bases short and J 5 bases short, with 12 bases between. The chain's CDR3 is CASSLSSGFTGELFF. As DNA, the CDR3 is TGTGCCAGCAGCTTAAGTTCGGGGTTTACCGGGGAGCTGTTTTTT.

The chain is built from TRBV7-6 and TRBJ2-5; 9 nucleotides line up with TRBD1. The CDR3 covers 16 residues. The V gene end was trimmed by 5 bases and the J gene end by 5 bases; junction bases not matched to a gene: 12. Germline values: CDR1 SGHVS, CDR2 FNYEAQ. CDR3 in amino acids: CASSLGTGIGMETQYF. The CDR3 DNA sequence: TGTGCCAGCAGCCTGGGGACAGGGATAGGTATGGAGACCCAGTACTTC.

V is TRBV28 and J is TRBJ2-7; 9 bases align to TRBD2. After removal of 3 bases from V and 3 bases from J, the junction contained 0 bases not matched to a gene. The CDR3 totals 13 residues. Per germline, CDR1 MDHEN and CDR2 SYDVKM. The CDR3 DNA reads TGTGCCAGCAGTTTTAGCGGGAGCTACGAGCAGTACTTC. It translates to CASSFSGSYEQYF.

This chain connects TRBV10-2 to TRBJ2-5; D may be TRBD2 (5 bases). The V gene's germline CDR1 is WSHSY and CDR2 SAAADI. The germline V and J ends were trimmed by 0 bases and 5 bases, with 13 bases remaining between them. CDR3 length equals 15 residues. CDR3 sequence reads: CASSESPGNGETQYF. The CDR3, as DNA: TGCGCCAGCAGTGAGTCTCCGGGGAACGGGGAGACCCAGTACTTC.